This T cell receptor (beta chain) is drawn from a study of vaccination and CD4 T cells after COVID-19. Sequencing of cultured CD4+ T cell DNA used the Oncomine TCR Beta short-read assay. TCRdb itself ran the PCR reads through MiXCR, one entry per CDR3 protein. The sample holds about 12,000 distinct CDR3 sequences, less than 50% seen once. Only a few counts were recorded for this clonotype. No antigen is known for it. V dropped 5 bases and J dropped 5; count of bases not matched to a gene: 11. The CDR3 contains 16 residues. The germline V gene has CDR1 MNHNS and CDR2 SASEGT. The treatment here: roughly ten-day PBMC culture with coronavirus spike peptide pools or control peptides (ViraFEST assay).

This TCR derives from a human donor with COVID-19. The rearrangement uses TRBV6-1 and TRBJ2-5; 10 positions match TRBD2. Sequencing was performed on cultured CD4+ T cells from blood. The CDR3 is CASSRWTSGFLETQYF. DNA of the CDR3: TGTGCCAGCAGTCGCTGGACTAGCGGCTTCTTGGAGACCCAGTACTTC.